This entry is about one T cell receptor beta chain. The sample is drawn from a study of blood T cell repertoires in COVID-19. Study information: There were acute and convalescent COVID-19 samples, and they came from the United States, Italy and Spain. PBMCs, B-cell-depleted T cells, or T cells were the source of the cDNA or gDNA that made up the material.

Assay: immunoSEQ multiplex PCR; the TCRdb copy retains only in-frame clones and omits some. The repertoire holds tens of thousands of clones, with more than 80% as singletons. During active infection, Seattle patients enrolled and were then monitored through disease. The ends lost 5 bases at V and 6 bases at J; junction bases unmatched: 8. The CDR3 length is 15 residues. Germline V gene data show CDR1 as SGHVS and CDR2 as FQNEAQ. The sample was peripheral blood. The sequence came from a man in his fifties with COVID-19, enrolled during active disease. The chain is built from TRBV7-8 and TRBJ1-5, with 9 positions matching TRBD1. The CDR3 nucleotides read TGTGCCAGCAGCACGGGGACAGGGAGAGGTCAGCCCCAGCATTTT. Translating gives CASSTGTGRGQPQHF.